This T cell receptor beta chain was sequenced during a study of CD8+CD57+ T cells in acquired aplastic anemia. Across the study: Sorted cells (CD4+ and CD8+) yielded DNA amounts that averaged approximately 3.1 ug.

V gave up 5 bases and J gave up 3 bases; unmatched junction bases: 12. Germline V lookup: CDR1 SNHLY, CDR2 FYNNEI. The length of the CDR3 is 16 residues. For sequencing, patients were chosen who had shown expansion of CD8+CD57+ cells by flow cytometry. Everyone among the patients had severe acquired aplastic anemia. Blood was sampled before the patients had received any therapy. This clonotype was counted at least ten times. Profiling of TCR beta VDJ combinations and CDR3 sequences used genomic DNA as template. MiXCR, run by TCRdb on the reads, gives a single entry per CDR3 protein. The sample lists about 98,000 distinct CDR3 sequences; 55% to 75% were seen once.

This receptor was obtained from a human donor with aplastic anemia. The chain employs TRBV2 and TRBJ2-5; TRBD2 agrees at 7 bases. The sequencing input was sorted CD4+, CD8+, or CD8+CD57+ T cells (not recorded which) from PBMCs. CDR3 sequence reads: CASSSSAGNTEETQYF. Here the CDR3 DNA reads TGTGCCAGCAGTTCGTCAGCGGGGAATACCGAAGAGACCCAGTACTTC.